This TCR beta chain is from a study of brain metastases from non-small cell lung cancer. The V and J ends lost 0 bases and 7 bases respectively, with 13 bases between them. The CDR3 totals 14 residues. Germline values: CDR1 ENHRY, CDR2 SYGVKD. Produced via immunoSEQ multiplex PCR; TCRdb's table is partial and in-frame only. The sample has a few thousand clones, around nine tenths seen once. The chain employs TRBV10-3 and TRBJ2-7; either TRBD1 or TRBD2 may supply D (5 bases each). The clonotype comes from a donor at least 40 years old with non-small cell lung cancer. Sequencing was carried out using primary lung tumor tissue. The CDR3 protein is CAISESGDFGEQYF. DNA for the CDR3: TGTGCCATCAGTGAGTCGGGGGATTTTGGGGAGCAGTACTTC.